The sequence of this TCR beta chain was determined in a study of blood T cell repertoires in COVID-19. In the study overall: The analysed material was cDNA or gDNA that came from T cells, B-cell-depleted T cells, or PBMCs.

In the source study's methods: Reference gene primer amplification in the assay estimated nucleated cell counts. Assay used: immunoSEQ multiplex PCR; TCRdb lists only in-frame clones, some missing. That table furnishes V, J and clone size, whereas the DNA furnished D and trimming. The top ten clones hold over 3.5% of a sample with a few hundred thousand clones, around four fifths of them seen once. The sequencing input was peripheral blood. The clonotype comes from a woman aged 45-59 years with active or convalescent COVID-19.

The CDR3 here is CASSLGSGYGYTF. The CDR3 nucleotides read TGTGCCAGCAGCCTGGGTTCGGGCTATGGCTACACCTTC. The chain links TRBV6-5 to TRBJ1-2; D not certain. Trimming pared 6 bases from V and 4 bases from J, leaving 12 bases between. The CDR3 is made up of 13 amino acids. The V gene's germline CDR1 is MNHEY and CDR2 SVGAGI.